The 20 T cell receptor beta chains below were found in one sample sequenced in a study of blood T cells in healthy people across ages. The use of a sample-barcoded 5' primer and a J-beta primer mix characterized a second PCR of 7 to 11 cycles. TCRdb ran MiXCR on the 5' RACE reads and lists one entry per CDR3 protein. The sample has hundreds of thousands of distinct CDR3 sequences, 27% seen once. These data were also filed under a second study, of T cells of mothers and their children.

Sequencing was performed on blood. All receptors derive from a boy aged 2 to 10 in good health.

This clonotype was picked up a small number of times. The chain has TRBV12-3 or TRBV12-4 and TRBJ2-5; 10 bases line up with TRBD2. V shed 6 bases and J 1 base; nucleotides not matched to a gene: 5. The CDR3 runs 15 residues. The CDR3 nucleotides read TGTGCCAGCAGACTTAGCGGGGGGCTCCAAGAGACCCAGTACTTC. Residues: CASRLSGGLQETQYF.

This rearrangement joins TRBV18 to TRBJ1-1, with no clear D. The V gene lost 3 bases and the J gene lost 1 base, with 6 bases spanning the gap. CDR1 is KGHSH and CDR2 is LQKENI in the germline V gene. The CDR3 consists of 13 residues. The CDR3 is CASSPAGNTEAFF. The CDR3 DNA reads as TGTGCCAGCTCACCTGCAGGGAACACTGAAGCTTTCTTT.

The chain recombines TRBV29-1 with TRBJ1-1; unclear D gene. The CDR3 is 13 residues long. The V and J ends lost 6 bases and 4 bases respectively, with 15 bases between them. Germline loops: CDR1 SQVTM, CDR2 ANQGSEA. The CDR3 nucleotides are TGCAGCGTCGGCGATTTTAGTGTCACTGAAGCTTTCTTT. Its translation: CSVGDFSVTEAFF.

This clonotype was seen more than once but under ten times. The J gene is TRBJ1-5, the V gene TRBV3-1; a possible D gene is TRBD1 (5 bases). The germline V and J ends were trimmed by 5 bases and 5 bases, with 10 bases remaining between them. CDR3 length: 13 residues. The V gene's germline CDR1 is LGHDT and CDR2 YNNKEL (reference sequence). CDR3 amino acids: CASSAGFYQPQHF. The CDR3 DNA sequence: TGTGCCAGCAGCGCAGGGTTTTATCAGCCCCAGCATTTT.

Only a few counts were recorded for this clonotype. The chain has TRBV7-2 and TRBJ2-5; 7 nucleotides align to TRBD2. TRBJ2-1 explains the end of the DNA better; the J call may be wrong. Looked up from germline, CDR1 is SGHTA and CDR2 is FQGNSA. This CDR3 has 15 residues. CDR3 loop: CASSSQREGFREQFF. As DNA, the CDR3 is TGTGCCAGCAGCTCACAGCGGGAAGGCTTTCGGGAGCAGTTCTTC.

In this sample, this clonotype turned up a few times. The genes are TRBV10-3 and TRBJ2-5; no firm D call. Trimming stripped 5 bases from V and 5 bases from J, with 9 bases between. Germline CDR1 and CDR2: ENHRY and SYGVKD. This CDR3 has 12 residues. CDR3 sequence reads: CAISQEWETQYF. As DNA, the CDR3 is TGTGCCATCAGTCAGGAATGGGAGACCCAGTACTTC.

At least ten counts were recorded for this clonotype. This chain joins TRBV6-6 and TRBJ2-5; D is ambiguous. The J call is in doubt because the DNA end fits TRBJ2-1 better. This CDR3 is built from 11 residues. Germline CDR1 MNHNY, CDR2 SVGAGI (reference sequence). CDR3 DNA: TGTGCCAGCAGTTCACCGAATGAGCAGTTCTTC. It translates to CASSSPNEQFF.

This clonotype was observed a few times. V usage is TRBV10-3 and J usage is TRBJ2-5; possibly TRBD2 for D (6 bases). The J call may be in error: the DNA end matches TRBJ2-7 better. CDR3 size: 14 residues. Germline-derived CDR1 and CDR2 are ENHRY and SYGVKD. CDR3 amino acids: CAISEGTLSYEQYF. The CDR3 nucleotides read TGTGCCATCAGTGAGGGGACTCTCTCCTACGAGCAGTACTTC.

V is TRBV11-2 and J is TRBJ2-1; 9 bases are a match to TRBD2. Trimming took 5 bases from V and 5 from J; bases not matched to a gene: 7. The CDR3 contains 15 residues. Germline V CDR1 and CDR2: SGHAT, FQNNGV. The CDR3 is CASSHLAGRNNEQFF. In DNA form, the CDR3 reads TGTGCCAGCAGCCACCTAGCGGGAAGGAACAATGAGCAGTTCTTC.

This clonotype occurred many times. The V call is TRBV7-2, the J call TRBJ2-7; D not resolved. This CDR3 has 13 residues. The germline gives CDR1 SGHTA, CDR2 FQGNSA. V shed 5 bases and J shed 1 base, with 9 bases lying between them. This CDR3 reads CASSPSRSYEQYF. The CDR3 region has the DNA TGTGCCAGCAGCCCATCCCGATCCTACGAGCAGTACTTC.

This clonotype was found a few times. The chain couples TRBV12-3 or TRBV12-4 to TRBJ1-4; D call uncertain. The CDR3 covers 13 residues. Trimming removed 6 bases at V and 4 bases at J, with 9 bases between. The CDR3 sequence is CASSYDINEKLFF. CDR3 nucleotide sequence: TGTGCCAGCAGCTATGATATTAATGAAAAACTGTTTTTT.

The rearrangement joins TRBV9 to TRBJ2-1, with D perhaps matching TRBD2 (5 bases). Trimming pared 4 bases from V and 12 bases from J, leaving 14 bases between. Germline V lookup: CDR1 SGDLS, CDR2 YYNGEE. There are 12 residues in the CDR3. Here the CDR3 reads CASSHTRSGQFF. As DNA, the CDR3 is TGTGCCAGCAGCCACACTAGATCAGGGCAGTTCTTC.

The chain joins TRBV3-1 to TRBJ2-5, with D hard to call. The better agreement between TRBJ2-1 and the DNA end casts doubt on the J call. Germline CDR1 reads LGHDT; CDR2 reads YNNKEL (reference sequence). The CDR3 has 15 amino acids. CDR3 loop: CASSQLVGIGNEQFF. CDR3 sequence (DNA): TGTGCCAGCAGCCAATTGGTAGGGATCGGCAATGAGCAGTTCTTC.

This clonotype was seen only a few times. The chain links TRBV11-2 to TRBJ2-7, with 9 bases that match TRBD2. This CDR3 spans 15 amino acids. V dropped 1 base and J dropped 0; count of bases not matched to a gene: 1. Germline assignment: CDR1 SGHAT and CDR2 FQNNGV. The CDR3 is CASSLVAGVSYEQYF. Here the CDR3 DNA reads TGTGCCAGCAGCTTAGTAGCGGGGGTCTCCTACGAGCAGTACTTC. The variable domain in full, completed from reference TRBV11-2 and TRBJ2-7, reads EAGVAQSPRYKIIEKRQSVAFWCNPISGHATLYWYQQILGQGPKLLIQFQNNGVVDDSQLPKDRFSAERLKGVDSTLKIQPAKLEDSAVYLCASSLVAGVSYEQYFGPGTRLTVT.

The sample holds a few counts of this clonotype. J is TRBJ1-3 and V is TRBV10-2; 7 bases agree with TRBD1. CDR1 is WSHSY and CDR2 is SAAADI in the germline V gene. With V trimmed by 8 bases and J by 0 bases, 7 bases remained unmatched. The CDR3 is 15 amino acids. The CDR3 nucleotides are TGCGCCAGCGGCACAGGGGCCTTCTCTGGAAACACCATATATTTT. Translating it yields CASGTGAFSGNTIYF.

This clonotype was picked up a small number of times. V and J are TRBV5-4 and TRBJ2-1; no firm D call. This CDR3 has 15 residues. V dropped 5 bases and J dropped 0 bases, with 12 bases sitting between them. The germline CDR1 and CDR2 sequences are SGHNT and YYREEE (reference sequence). CDR3 sequence: CASRTDQSSYNEQFF. Written as DNA, the CDR3 is TGTGCCAGCAGGACTGACCAAAGCTCCTACAATGAGCAGTTCTTC.

This sequence joins TRBV7-8 and TRBJ1-4; D possibly corresponds to TRBD1 (6 bases). This CDR3 contains 19 residues. CDR1 and CDR2 (germline): SGHVS, FQNEAQ. The V and J ends lost 1 base and 5 bases respectively, with 23 bases between them. CDR3 nucleotide sequence: TGTGCCAGCAGCTTAGGCCCGCCGACTAGGAGGACAGAAAATGAAAAACTGTTTTTT. Residues: CASSLGPPTRRTENEKLFF.

The chain uses TRBV6-2 or TRBV6-3 and TRBJ2-4; TRBD2 matches at 10 bases. Germline CDR1 and CDR2: MNHEY and SVGEGT. Germline trimming cut 6 bases from V and 1 base from J; bases unmatched to any gene: 12. This CDR3 contains 18 residues. The CDR3 reads CASRSGREEVVAKNIQYF. CDR3 sequence (DNA): TGTGCCAGCAGGAGCGGGAGGGAAGAGGTAGTCGCCAAAAACATTCAGTACTTC.

The rearrangement uses TRBV18 and TRBJ1-5; the D gene is possibly TRBD1 (6 bases). Germline CDR1 reads KGHSH; CDR2 reads LQKENI. The CDR3 has 14 residues. Trimming cost V 6 bases and J 7 bases, with 16 bases left between them. The CDR3 spells CASSEGGYGQPQHF. In nucleotides, the CDR3 is TGTGCCAGCTCGGAAGGGGGGTACGGGCAGCCCCAGCATTTT.

The rearrangement links TRBV20-1 to TRBJ1-1; TRBD1 matches 8 bases. Germline V gene lookup returns CDR1 DFQATT and CDR2 SNEGSKA (reference sequence). V lost 5 bases, J lost 5 bases, and 7 bases stayed unmatched. This CDR3 spans 13 amino acids. The CDR3 DNA follows: TGCAGTGCTTACAACAGGGGGTGGACTGAAGCTTTCTTT. This gives the protein CSAYNRGWTEAFF.